Following are 24 T cell receptor beta chains from one sample sequenced in a study of cytomegalovirus exposure and HLA in healthy donors. Researchers ran the PCR with 60 Vbeta and 13 Jbeta primers. Assay: immunoSEQ multiplex PCR; the TCRdb copy retains only in-frame clones and omits some. The repertoire holds 95,000 to 150,000 clones, with over 70% as singletons. Sequencing was carried out using PBMCs. The receptors shown here come from a man in his forties or fifties in good health and CMV-seropositive.

In its sample, this clone was seen a few times. The V and J genes are TRBV19 and TRBJ1-1; 8 bases line up with TRBD1. The J segment lost 7 bases and the V segment lost 4 bases, leaving 11 bases of the junction unmatched. CDR1 and CDR2 from the germline V gene are LNHDA and SQIVND (reference sequence). The CDR3 extends over 15 amino acids. Here the CDR3 DNA reads TGTGCCAGTAGTAACGACAGGGGCCAAGGGGGTGAAGCTTTCTTT. Translated, it gives CASSNDRGQGGEAFF.

A single count supports this clone. This chain uses TRBV5-4 with TRBJ2-7, with a weak D call TRBD2 (6 bases). V was cut by 2 bases and J by 3 bases, with 12 bases left in between. CDR1 and CDR2 from the germline V gene are SGHNT and YYREEE (reference sequence). This CDR3 has 14 residues. The CDR3 DNA sequence: TGTGCCAGCAGCTTTGGGGGGACCTTCTACGAGCAGTACTTC. Its protein product is CASSFGGTFYEQYF.

The V gene is TRBV28, the J gene TRBJ2-1, with 8 bases aligning to TRBD1. V was pared by 5 bases and J by 6 bases, with 18 bases of the junction left unmatched. CDR1 MDHEN and CDR2 SYDVKM come from the germline V gene. CDR3 length equals 18 residues. DNA for the CDR3: TGTGCCAGCAGTCCCCTTGGACAGGGTACCGTAACTTTCAATGAGCAGTTCTTC. Translating it yields CASSPLGQGTVTFNEQFF.

V gene TRBV30 combines with J gene TRBJ1-6; 9 bases are shared with TRBD1. Germline CDR1 is GTSNPN and CDR2 is SVGIG (reference sequence). Losses at the gene ends were 4 bases for V and 0 bases for J; bases not matched to a gene: 16. The CDR3 contains 20 residues. The CDR3 region is CAWTPGTGTFSSSYNSPLHF. In nucleotides, the CDR3 is TGTGCCTGGACCCCCGGGACAGGGACGTTTTCGAGCTCCTATAATTCACCCCTCCACTTT.

This clone was counted only a few times. This chain joins TRBV5-4 and TRBJ1-2; 8 bases are a match to TRBD1. CDR1 is SGHNT and CDR2 is YYREEE in the germline V gene (reference sequence). The CDR3 spans 14 residues. With V trimmed by 3 bases and J by 5 bases, 6 bases remained unmatched. CDR3 coding DNA: TGTGCCAGCAGCTCGCAGGGGGCAGGGTATGGCTACACCTTC. It translates to CASSSQGAGYGYTF.

This chain links TRBV2 with TRBJ2-5; 14 nucleotides agree with TRBD2. Germline loops: CDR1 SNHLY, CDR2 FYNNEI. The CDR3 runs 16 residues. V shed 4 bases, J shed 7 bases, and the junction held 8 bases outside the gene matches. The CDR3 is CASSGGLAGGGVTQYF. The CDR3 coding sequence is TGTGCCAGCAGTGGCGGACTAGCGGGGGGAGGTGTGACCCAGTACTTC. The variable domain in full, with the rest retrieved from reference TRBV2 and TRBJ2-5, is EPEVTQTPSHQVTQMGQEVILRCVPISNHLYFYWYRQILGQKVEFLVSFYNNEISEKSEIFDDQFSVERPDGSNFTLKIRSTKLEDSAMYFCASSGGLAGGGVTQYFGPGTRLLVL.

The V call is TRBV7-8, the J call TRBJ2-7; 9 bases line up with TRBD1. Germline assignment: CDR1 SGHVS and CDR2 FQNEAQ. Germline trimming cut 5 bases from V and 6 bases from J; bases unmatched to any gene: 5. CDR3 size: 13 residues. For the CDR3, the DNA is TGTGCCAGCAGCACCCGACAGGGGGGCGAGCAGTACTTC. This codes for CASSTRQGGEQYF.

There are a few counts of this clone. The chain combines TRBV27 with TRBJ2-7, with 11 bases aligning to TRBD1. The V segment lost 5 bases and the J segment 6 bases; nucleotides outside the gene matches: 3. CDR3 length: 13 amino acids. Germline assignment: CDR1 MNHEY and CDR2 SMNVEV (reference sequence). The CDR3 is CASSEGQGAEQYF. The CDR3 DNA follows: TGTGCCAGCAGTGAAGGACAGGGGGCCGAGCAGTACTTC.

This clone was recorded a few times. This rearrangement joins TRBV19 to TRBJ1-6, with D possibly TRBD1 on 6 matching bases. The germline V and J ends were trimmed by 4 bases and 7 bases, with 17 bases remaining between them. CDR1 and CDR2 (germline): LNHDA, SQIVND (reference sequence). The CDR3 is 16 amino acids. CDR3 DNA: TGTGCCAGTAGTACTGGGCAGGGGAAGGTAAATTCACCCCTCCACTTT. This codes for CASSTGQGKVNSPLHF.

The chain employs TRBV29-1 and TRBJ1-5; D might be TRBD1 (6 bases). This CDR3 has 12 amino acids. Germline CDR1 SQVTM, CDR2 ANQGSEA. V was trimmed by 4 bases and J by 7 bases, leaving 11 bases between them. The CDR3 coding sequence is TGCAGCGTTGGCGGGGGCAGACAGCCCCAGCATTTT. This translates into CSVGGGRQPQHF.

This chain joins TRBV5-1 and TRBJ2-1, with D possibly being TRBD1 (5 bases). Trimming pared 5 bases from V and 1 base from J, leaving 25 bases between. The CDR3 contains 19 residues. CDR1 is SGHRS, CDR2 YFSETQ, per germline. This CDR3 is CASRFGYFQGVSSYNEQFF. The CDR3 DNA reads TGCGCCAGCAGGTTTGGGTATTTTCAAGGGGTTTCGTCCTACAATGAGCAGTTCTTC.

The gene calls are TRBV7-2 and TRBJ2-7; 7 nucleotides match TRBD2. This CDR3 contains 13 residues. The V segment lost 5 bases and the J segment 3 bases; nucleotides outside the gene matches: 4. The germline gives CDR1 SGHTA, CDR2 FQGNSA. CDR3 residues: CASSRDYYYEQYF. The DNA of the CDR3 is TGTGCCAGCAGCCGGGACTACTACTACGAGCAGTACTTC. The whole variable domain, remainder taken from reference TRBV7-2 and TRBJ2-7, is GAGVSQSPSNKVTEKGKDVELRCDPISGHTALYWYRQSLGQGLEFLIYFQGNSAPDKSGLPSDRFSAERTGGSVSTLTIQRTQQEDSAVYLCASSRDYYYEQYFGPGTRLTVT.

The chain has TRBV10-1 and TRBJ2-2; D perhaps matches TRBD1 (6 bases). The germline CDR1 and CDR2 sequences are WNHNN and SYGVQD (reference sequence). The CDR3 is 19 amino acids. V was shortened by 0 bases and J by 0 bases, with 17 bases between the two germline ends. The CDR3 DNA sequence: TGCGCCAGCAGTGAGTCCCCCGCCGCGACAGGATCGAACACCGGGGAGCTGTTTTTT. As protein: CASSESPAATGSNTGELFF.

This clone occurred a few times. The chain employs TRBV6-4 and TRBJ1-4; no reliable D call. There are 14 residues in the CDR3. The ends were cut back, 2 bases at V and 7 bases at J, with 11 bases in the middle. CDR1 is MRHNA, CDR2 SNTAGT, per germline. For the CDR3, the DNA is TGTGCCAGCAGTGACACGGGAGGATCTGAAAAACTGTTTTTT. Its protein is CASSDTGGSEKLFF.

The rearrangement joins TRBV28 to TRBJ2-5; TRBD2 aligns across 11 bases. This CDR3 has 13 residues. Germline V gene lookup returns CDR1 MDHEN and CDR2 SYDVKM. With V trimmed by 6 bases and J by 5 bases, 2 bases remained unmatched. Here the CDR3 DNA reads TGTGCCAGCAGCGGGACTAGCGGCGAGACCCAGTACTTC. It yields the protein CASSGTSGETQYF.

The chain links TRBV6-1 to TRBJ2-5, with D possibly matching TRBD1 (6 bases). Trimming took 4 bases from V and 5 from J, leaving 20 bases between them. Germline-derived CDR1 and CDR2 are MNHNS and SASEGT. The CDR3 contains 16 residues. The chain's CDR3 is CASSALTRTAGETQYF. DNA of the CDR3: TGTGCCAGCAGTGCACTCACCAGGACAGCCGGGGAGACCCAGTACTTC.

The chain combines TRBV10-1 with TRBJ1-1; 7 nucleotides align to TRBD1. V shed 8 bases and J 1 base; nucleotides not matched to a gene: 7. CDR3 length: 14 residues. Germline V gene sequence: CDR1 WNHNN, CDR2 SYGVQD (reference sequence). The CDR3 DNA reads TGCGCCAGCTCCCGCGAGGGGGCGAACACTGAAGCTTTCTTT. Amino acid sequence: CASSREGANTEAFF.

The sample holds a few counts of this clone. The chain recombines TRBV5-1 with TRBJ1-3, with a weak D call TRBD1 (5 bases). Trimming took off 0 bases at V and 4 bases at J, with 11 bases between the two ends. Germline values: CDR1 SGHRS, CDR2 YFSETQ. The CDR3 has 15 residues. The DNA for the CDR3 is TGCGCCAGCAGCTTGGAGGGGATCTCAGGAAACACCATATATTTT. This codes for CASSLEGISGNTIYF.

The chain is built from TRBV6-1 and TRBJ1-5; maybe TRBD1 (5 bases). CDR3 length equals 15 residues. The ends were cut back, 4 bases at V and 2 bases at J, with 12 bases in the middle. Germline V gene sequence: CDR1 MNHNS, CDR2 SASEGT. CDR3 amino acids: CASSAPPGGNQPQHF. CDR3 sequence (DNA): TGTGCCAGCAGTGCCCCCCCGGGGGGCAATCAGCCCCAGCATTTT.

The V call is TRBV9, the J call TRBJ2-1, with 10 nucleotides matching TRBD1. Germline values: CDR1 SGDLS, CDR2 YYNGEE. The CDR3 runs 15 residues. V gave up 0 bases and J gave up 6 bases; unmatched junction bases: 3. The CDR3, as DNA: TGTGCCAGCAGCGTAGAAGGACAGGGGGGCAATGAGCAGTTCTTC. Its translation: CASSVEGQGGNEQFF.

V usage is TRBV5-4 and J usage is TRBJ2-5; D remains ambiguous. V dropped 0 bases and J dropped 0 bases, with 9 bases sitting between them. CDR1 is SGHNT, CDR2 YYREEE, per germline (reference sequence). There are 15 residues in the CDR3. The CDR3 sequence: CASSLGLGDQETQYF. The CDR3 bases are TGTGCCAGCAGCTTGGGCCTAGGAGACCAAGAGACCCAGTACTTC.

J is TRBJ1-5 and V is TRBV11-1; D unresolved. The CDR3 consists of 13 residues. CDR1 is SGHAT and CDR2 is FQDESV in the germline V gene (reference sequence). V was cut by 3 bases and J by 1 base, with 4 bases left in between. CDR3 residues: CASSLRSNQPQHF. The CDR3 coding sequence is TGTGCCAGCAGCTTGCGCAGCAATCAGCCCCAGCATTTT.

V usage is TRBV9 and J usage is TRBJ2-7, with 11 positions matching TRBD2. Germline V lookup: CDR1 SGDLS, CDR2 YYNGEE. With 3 bases clipped from V and 3 bases from J, the junction kept 5 bases outside the gene matches. This CDR3 has 15 residues. The CDR3 coding sequence is TGTGCCAGCAGCGCTAGCGGGGGGAACCTCTACGAGCAGTACTTC. This codes for CASSASGGNLYEQYF.

This sequence joins TRBV4-1 and TRBJ1-3; D remains unclear. The germline V and J ends were trimmed by 3 bases and 0 bases, with 12 bases remaining between them. The CDR3 covers 16 residues. Germline values: CDR1 MGHRA, CDR2 YSYEKL. The CDR3 spells CASSQIGRSSGNTIYF. CDR3 sequence (DNA): TGCGCCAGCAGCCAGATCGGGAGGAGCTCTGGAAACACCATATATTTT.